This T cell receptor (beta chain) was identified during a study of OX40 agonist ivuxolimab in advanced cancers. Libraries were prepared by immunoSEQ multiplex PCR; TCRdb keeps only in-frame clonotypes and omits some of them. The data contain about 58,000 clones, 75% to 90% of them singletons. CDR1 is SGHRS and CDR2 is YFSETQ in the germline V gene. V shed 2 bases and J 5 bases; nucleotides not matched to a gene: 6. The CDR3 length is 15 residues. The specimen comprised CD4+ or CD8+ T cells sorted from blood, sampled in a trial of the OX40 agonist ivuxolimab. The clonotype was recovered from an adult with an advanced solid tumor such as melanoma, head and neck, liver or kidney cancer. V is TRBV5-1 and J is TRBJ2-1, with TRBD2 matching 8 bases. The CDR3 DNA is TGCGCCAGCAGCTTCTCGGGAGGGGGTAACAATGAGCAGTTCTTC. Its translation is CASSFSGGGNNEQFF.